The entry below gives a single T cell receptor beta chain sequence along with its context. Its antigen is still unknown. The sample is drawn from a study of beta chain features in type 1 diabetes. Study observations and caveats: Shortening of TCRB CDR3s, moderate but significant, appeared in all four CD4+ subsets of Type 1 diabetes patients.

V dropped 4 bases and J dropped 6 bases, with 12 bases sitting between them. Germline assignment: CDR1 SGHTA and CDR2 FQGNSA. This CDR3 is 14 amino acids long. Expressed TCRB transcripts were sequenced, since all the RNA that had been isolated was reverse transcribed. Here immunoSEQ multiplex PCR was the method, and the copy in TCRdb shows in-frame clones only, minus some. The sample shows over 600,000 clones, 9.5% to 15% of them seen only once. CD45RO/CCR7/CD25/CD127/CD95/CD27 separated CD4+ naive, central memory, regulatory and stem cell-like memory cells by sorting. This chain joins TRBV7-2 and TRBJ2-2; D is unresolved. This clonotype originated in a man aged 25 to 45 with type 1 diabetes. Input material: naive CD4+ T cells from blood. This CDR3 is CASSSTRAAGELFF. DNA of the CDR3: TGTGCCAGCAGCTCCACCCGGGCGGCCGGGGAGCTGTTTTTT.